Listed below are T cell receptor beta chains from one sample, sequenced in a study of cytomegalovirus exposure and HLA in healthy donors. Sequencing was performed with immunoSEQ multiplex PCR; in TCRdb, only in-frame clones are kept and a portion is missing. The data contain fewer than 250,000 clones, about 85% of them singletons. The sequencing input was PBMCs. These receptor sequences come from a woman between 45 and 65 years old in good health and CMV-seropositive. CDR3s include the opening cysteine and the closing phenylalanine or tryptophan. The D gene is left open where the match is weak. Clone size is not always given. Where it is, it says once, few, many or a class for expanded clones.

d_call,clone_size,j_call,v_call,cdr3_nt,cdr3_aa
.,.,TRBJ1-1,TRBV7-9,TGTGCCAGCAGCTTACAGGCCTTGCGTATGAACACTGAAGCTTTCTTT,CASSLQALRMNTEAFF
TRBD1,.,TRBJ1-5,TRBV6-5,TGTGCCAGCACCTGGGGGACAGGGAGGGATCAGCCCCAGCATTTT,CASTWGTGRDQPQHF
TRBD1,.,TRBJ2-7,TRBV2,TGTGCCAGCAGCACCCCGGGACAGGGGAAGGGCTTTTCCTACGAGCAGTACTTC,CASSTPGQGKGFSYEQYF
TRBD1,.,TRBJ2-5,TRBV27,TGTGCCAGCAGTCCCAAACGGACAGGGGGCAACGGGGAGACCCAGTACTTC,CASSPKRTGGNGETQYF
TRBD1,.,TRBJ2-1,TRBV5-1,TGCGCCAGCAGCCCCGGACAGGGGGTGAATGAGCAGTTCTTC,CASSPGQGVNEQFF
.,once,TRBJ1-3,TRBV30,TGTGCCTGGGACGAGGGCCCAGGGGTCTCTGGAAACACCATATATTTT,CAWDEGPGVSGNTIYF
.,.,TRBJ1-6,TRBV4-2,TGTGCCAGCAGCCAAGCAGGGTGGTCACCCCTCCACTTT,CASSQAGWSPLHF
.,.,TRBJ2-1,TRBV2,TGTGCCAGCACCGAACAGGGCACTGAGCAGTTCTTC,CASTEQGTEQFF
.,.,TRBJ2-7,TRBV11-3,TGTGCCAGCAGCTTAGCGCCGGAGGACGAGCAGTACTTC,CASSLAPEDEQYF
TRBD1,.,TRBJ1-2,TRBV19,TGTGCCAGTAGCGCCGGGACAGAGAACTATGGCTACACCTTC,CASSAGTENYGYTF
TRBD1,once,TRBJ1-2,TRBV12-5,TGTGCTAGTGGTCCCGGGGGACAGGACTATGGCTACACCTTC,CASGPGGQDYGYTF
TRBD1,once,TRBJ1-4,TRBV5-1,TGCGCCAGCAGCTTCGACAGGGGGCGTACTAATGAAAAACTGTTTTTT,CASSFDRGRTNEKLFF
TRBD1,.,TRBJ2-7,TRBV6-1,TGTGCCAGCAGTCAGAGGGGACAGGGTGGCTACGAGCAGTACTTC,CASSQRGQGGYEQYF
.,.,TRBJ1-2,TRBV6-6,TGTGCCAGCCAGGGATTCTTGGGTGGGACCTTC,CASQGFLGGTF
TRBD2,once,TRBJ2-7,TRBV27,TGTGCCAGCAACCAGCGGGGGGCCGTCTACGAGCAGTACTTC,CASNQRGAVYEQYF
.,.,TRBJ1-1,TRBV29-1,TGCAGCGTTCAGCAGGGCGTCCCGAACACTGAAGCTTTCTTT,CSVQQGVPNTEAFF
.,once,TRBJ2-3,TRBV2,TGTGCCAGCAGTGAAGGAGCTGTCACAGATACGCAGTATTTT,CASSEGAVTDTQYF
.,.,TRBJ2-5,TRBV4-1,TGCGCCAGCAGCCAAGACGTTCTGAGGTACGGAGGGGAGACCCAGTACTTC,CASSQDVLRYGGETQYF
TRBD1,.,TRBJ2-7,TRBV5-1,TGCGCCAGCAGCGGGCAGGACAGGGGGCTCTACGAGCAGTACTTC,CASSGQDRGLYEQYF
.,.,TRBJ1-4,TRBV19,TGTGCCAGTAGTCCCCGCGGGGCTGGAAAAAAACTGTTTTTT,CASSPRGAGKKLFF
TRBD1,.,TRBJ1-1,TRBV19,TGTGCCAGTAGTGACAGGGGATGGAACACTGAAGCTTTCTTT,CASSDRGWNTEAFF
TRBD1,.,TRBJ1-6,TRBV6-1,TGTGCCAGCAGTCACCAAAGGACAGGGGATTCACCCCTCCACTTT,CASSHQRTGDSPLHF
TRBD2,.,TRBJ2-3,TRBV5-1,TGCGCCAGCAGCTTGGGGGCTAGCGGGGAGGATACGCAGTATTTT,CASSLGASGEDTQYF
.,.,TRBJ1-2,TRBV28,TGTGCCAGCAGTTTATCATCGAGGGACAACGACGGCTACACCTTC,CASSLSSRDNDGYTF
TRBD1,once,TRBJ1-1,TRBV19,TGTGCCAGTAACGGCGGACAGGGCACCGCGGGTGGTATTAACACTGAAGCTTTCTTT,CASNGGQGTAGGINTEAFF
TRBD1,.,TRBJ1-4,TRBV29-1,TGCAGCGTGATACAGGGGGGTGATGAAAAACTGTTTTTT,CSVIQGGDEKLFF
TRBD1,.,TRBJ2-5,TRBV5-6,TGTGCCAGCAGCCTACGGGACAGGGGGTTGAAGGAGACCCAGTACTTC,CASSLRDRGLKETQYF
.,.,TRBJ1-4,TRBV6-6,TGTGCCAGCAACCTAGACAGTGCAACTAATGAAAAACTGTTTTTT,CASNLDSATNEKLFF
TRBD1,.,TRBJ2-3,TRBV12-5,TGTGCTAGTGGTTTGGGCGACAGGGTCTCCACAGATACGCAGTATTTT,CASGLGDRVSTDTQYF
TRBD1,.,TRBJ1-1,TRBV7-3,TGTGCCAGCAGCTTACTAACCCAAATACCGACAGGGTACACTGAAGCTTTCTTT,CASSLLTQIPTGYTEAFF
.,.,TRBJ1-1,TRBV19,TGTGCCAGTAGTCCGGGAACCGGGACACCGAACACTGAAGCTTTCTTT,CASSPGTGTPNTEAFF
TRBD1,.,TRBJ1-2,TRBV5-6,TGTGCCAGCAGCGAGGACCCAGGGGGTTTAGGCTACACCTTC,CASSEDPGGLGYTF
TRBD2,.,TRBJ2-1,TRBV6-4,TGTGCCAGCAGGAACCTAGCGGGGGGGCCCTATGAGCAGTTCTTC,CASRNLAGGPYEQFF
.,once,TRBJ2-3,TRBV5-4,TGTGCCAGCAGCTTGGCGGGGATCGAGACAGATACGCAGTATTTT,CASSLAGIETDTQYF
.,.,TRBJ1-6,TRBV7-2,TGTGCCAGCAGCTTAGTACGGTTTTCACCCCTCCACTTT,CASSLVRFSPLHF
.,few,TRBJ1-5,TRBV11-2,TGTGCCAGCAGCTTAGATCGACGGGGCAATCAGCCCCAGCATTTT,CASSLDRRGNQPQHF
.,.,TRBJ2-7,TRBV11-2,TGTGCCAGCAGCTTATCGGGGAACTCCTACGAGCAGTACTTC,CASSLSGNSYEQYF
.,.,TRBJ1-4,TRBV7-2,TGTGCCAGCAGCCGCCCCGAACTGGAAAAACTGTTTTTT,CASSRPELEKLFF
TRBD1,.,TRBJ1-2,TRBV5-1,TGCGCCAGCAGCTTGGGGGGACAGGGCTTCGGCTACACCTTC,CASSLGGQGFGYTF
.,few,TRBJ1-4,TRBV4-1,TGCGCCAGCAACTCATACCACAGGGATGAAAAACTGTTTTTT,CASNSYHRDEKLFF
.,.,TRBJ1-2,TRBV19,TGTGCCAGTAGACCGTCCGGGGCAGGGGACCTCCTGAACTATGGCTACACCTTC,CASRPSGAGDLLNYGYTF
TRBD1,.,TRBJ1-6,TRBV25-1,TGTGCCAGCAGTGCGCCCCGGGACAGGGTATTTCCCTATTCACCCCTCCACTTT,CASSAPRDRVFPYSPLHF
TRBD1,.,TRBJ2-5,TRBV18,TGTGCCAGCTCACCGGGACAGGGGGTAATGGAGACCCAGTACTTC,CASSPGQGVMETQYF
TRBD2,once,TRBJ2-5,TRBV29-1,TGCAGCGTTGACGAGAGACTAGCGGGGGGTAAAGAGACCCAGTACTTC,CSVDERLAGGKETQYF
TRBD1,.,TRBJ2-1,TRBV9,TGTGCCAGCAGCGCTTCGACAGGGGCTTTCCATGAGCAGTTCTTC,CASSASTGAFHEQFF
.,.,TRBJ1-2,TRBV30,TGTGCCTGGAGTGTGACAGTAGGGTATGGCTACACCTTC,CAWSVTVGYGYTF
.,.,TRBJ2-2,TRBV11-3,TGTGCCAGCAGCTTTAACCGGGACTTCACCGGGGAGCTGTTTTTT,CASSFNRDFTGELFF
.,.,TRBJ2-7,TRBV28,TGTGCCAGCAGAACCATCCGAGGCCACGAGCAGTACTTC,CASRTIRGHEQYF
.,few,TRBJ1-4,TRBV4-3,TGCGCCAGCAGCCAAGATCCGTGGGAGTATAATGAAAAACTGTTTTTT,CASSQDPWEYNEKLFF